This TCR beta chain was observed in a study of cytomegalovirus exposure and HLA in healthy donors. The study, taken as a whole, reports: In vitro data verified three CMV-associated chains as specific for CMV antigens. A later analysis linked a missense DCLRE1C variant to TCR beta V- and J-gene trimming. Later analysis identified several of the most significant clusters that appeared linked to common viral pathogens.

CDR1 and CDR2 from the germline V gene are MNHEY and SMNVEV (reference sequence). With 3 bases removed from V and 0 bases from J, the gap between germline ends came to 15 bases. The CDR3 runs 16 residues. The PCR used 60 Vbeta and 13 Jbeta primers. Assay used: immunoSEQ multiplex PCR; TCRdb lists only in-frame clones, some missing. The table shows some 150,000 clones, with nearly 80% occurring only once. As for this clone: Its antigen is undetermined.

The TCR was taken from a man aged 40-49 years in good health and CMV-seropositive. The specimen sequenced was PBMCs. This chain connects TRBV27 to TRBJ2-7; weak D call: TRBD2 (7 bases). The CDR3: CASSLGGRGSSYEQYF. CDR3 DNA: TGTGCCAGCAGTTTGGGGGGGAGGGGGAGCTCCTACGAGCAGTACTTC.